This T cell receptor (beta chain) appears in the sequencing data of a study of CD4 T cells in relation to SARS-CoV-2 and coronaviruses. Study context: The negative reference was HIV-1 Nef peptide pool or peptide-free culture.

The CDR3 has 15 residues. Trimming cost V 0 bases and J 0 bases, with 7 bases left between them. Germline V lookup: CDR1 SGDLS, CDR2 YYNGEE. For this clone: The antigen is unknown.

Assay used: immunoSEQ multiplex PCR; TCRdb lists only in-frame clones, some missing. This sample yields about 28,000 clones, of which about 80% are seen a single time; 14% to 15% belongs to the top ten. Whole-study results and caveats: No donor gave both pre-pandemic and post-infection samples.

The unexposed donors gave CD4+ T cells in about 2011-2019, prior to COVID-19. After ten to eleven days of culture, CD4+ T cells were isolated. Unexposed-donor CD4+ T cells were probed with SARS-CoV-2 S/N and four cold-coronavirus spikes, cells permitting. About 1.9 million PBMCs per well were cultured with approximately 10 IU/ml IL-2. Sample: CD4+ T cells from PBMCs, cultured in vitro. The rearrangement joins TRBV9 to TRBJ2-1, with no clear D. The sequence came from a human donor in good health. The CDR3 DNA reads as TGTGCCAGCAGCGTAGCTGGGCACTCCTACAATGAGCAGTTCTTC. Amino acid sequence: CASSVAGHSYNEQFF. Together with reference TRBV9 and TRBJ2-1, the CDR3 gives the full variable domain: DSGVTQTPKHLITATGQRVTLRCSPRSGDLSVYWYQQSLDQGLQFLIQYYNGEERAKGNILERFSAQQFPDLHSELNLSSLELGDSALYFCASSVAGHSYNEQFFGPGTRLTVL.